This record covers a single TCR beta chain. Here immunoSEQ multiplex PCR was the method, and the copy in TCRdb shows in-frame clones only, minus some. This sample has around 280,000 clones, with more than 70% found just once. The data stem from a study of blood T cell repertoires in COVID-19. Study as a whole: T cells, B-cell-depleted T cells, or PBMCs provided the cDNA or gDNA that served as material.

V gave up 0 bases and J gave up 0 bases; unmatched junction bases: 7. CDR1 and CDR2 from the germline V gene are SGHRS and YFSETQ. The CDR3 is 19 amino acids. The J gene is TRBJ2-6, the V gene TRBV5-1; 9 positions agree with TRBD1. Sample: peripheral blood. The receptor was derived from a woman aged 30 to 39 with COVID-19, enrolled during active disease. CDR3: CASSLAPGTGSSGANVLTF. The CDR3 coding sequence is TGCGCCAGCAGCTTGGCCCCTGGGACAGGGAGCTCTGGGGCCAACGTCCTGACTTTC. Drawing the rest from reference TRBV5-1 and TRBJ2-6, the complete variable domain is KAGVTQTPRYLIKTRGQQVTLSCSPISGHRSVSWYQQTPGQGLQFLFEYFSETQRNKGNFPGRFSGRQFSNSRSEMNVSTLELGDSALYLCASSLAPGTGSSGANVLTFGAGSRLTVL.